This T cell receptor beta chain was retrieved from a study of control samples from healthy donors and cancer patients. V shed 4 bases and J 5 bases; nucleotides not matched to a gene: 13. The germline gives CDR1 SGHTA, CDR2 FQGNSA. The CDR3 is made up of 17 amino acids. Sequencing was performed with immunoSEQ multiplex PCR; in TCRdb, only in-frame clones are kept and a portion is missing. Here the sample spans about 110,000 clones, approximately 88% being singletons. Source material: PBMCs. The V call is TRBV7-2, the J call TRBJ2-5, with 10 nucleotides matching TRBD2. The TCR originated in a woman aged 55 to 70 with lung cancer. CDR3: CASSSPMGLAGVETQYF. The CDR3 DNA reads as TGTGCCAGCAGCTCCCCCATGGGCCTAGCGGGAGTGGAGACCCAGTACTTC.